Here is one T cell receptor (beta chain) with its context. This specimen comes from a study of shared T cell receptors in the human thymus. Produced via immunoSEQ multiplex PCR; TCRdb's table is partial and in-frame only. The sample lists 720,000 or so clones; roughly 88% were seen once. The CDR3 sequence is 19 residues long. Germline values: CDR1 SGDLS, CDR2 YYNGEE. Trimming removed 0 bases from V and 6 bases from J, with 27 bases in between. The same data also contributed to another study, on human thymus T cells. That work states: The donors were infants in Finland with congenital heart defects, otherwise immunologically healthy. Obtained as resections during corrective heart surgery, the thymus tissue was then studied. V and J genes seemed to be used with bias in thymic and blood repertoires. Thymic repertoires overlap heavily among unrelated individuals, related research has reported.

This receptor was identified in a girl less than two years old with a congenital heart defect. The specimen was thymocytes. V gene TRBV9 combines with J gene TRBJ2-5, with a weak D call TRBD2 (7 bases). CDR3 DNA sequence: TGTGCCAGCAGCGTAGGGGGGGCGGGGGAAGCGGCTAACGGGAAGACCCAGTACTTC. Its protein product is CASSVGGAGEAANGKTQYF.